The rows below give T cell receptor beta chains drawn from one sample of a study of blood T cell repertoires in COVID-19. Repertoires were generated with immunoSEQ multiplex PCR, while TCRdb's copy carries only in-frame clones and drops some. The sample lists roughly 220,000 clones; about 86% were seen once. Material for sequencing was peripheral blood. Source of these receptors: a young woman who had recovered from COVID-19. The CDR3 runs from the conserved cysteine through the conserved F or W. Fields, in order: D gene, clone size, V gene, J gene, CDR3 DNA, CDR3 protein. A D gene is named only where the DNA matches it firmly. Clone size is stated in some rows and not others, as once, few, many or a class when expanded.

-	-	TRBV5-1	TRBJ1-1	TGCGCCAGCAGCTTGGGGGACTTAGGACCCTTGAACACTGAAGCTTTCTTT	CASSLGDLGPLNTEAFF
TRBD1	-	TRBV5-1	TRBJ1-1	TGCGCCAGCAGCTGGGGGACAGGGGGCGTTGGGACTGAAGCTTTCTTT	CASSWGTGGVGTEAFF
-	-	TRBV6-5	TRBJ2-7	TGTGCCAGCAGCGACAGGTTCTCCTACGAGCAGTACTTC	CASSDRFSYEQYF
TRBD2	-	TRBV7-3	TRBJ2-2	TGTGCCAGCAGCCCCGGGACTAGCCCCGGGGAGCTGTTTTTT	CASSPGTSPGELFF
-	-	TRBV9	TRBJ2-3	TGTGCCAGCAGCCCCGGAGGTTGGGATTCCGATACGCAGTATTTT	CASSPGGWDSDTQYF
-	-	TRBV4-1	TRBJ1-3	TGCGCCAGCAGCCAAGTGAGAACTCAAAGCTCTGGAAACACCATATATTTT	CASSQVRTQSSGNTIYF
-	few	TRBV30	TRBJ2-3	TGTGCCTGGAGTGGAGCCGGGCCACAGGCGCAGTATTTT	CAWSGAGPQAQYF
TRBD2	-	TRBV5-4	TRBJ2-7	TGTGCCAGCAGCTGGGGTCTAGCGGAATCCTACGAGCAGTACTTC	CASSWGLAESYEQYF
-	-	TRBV4-1	TRBJ1-6	TGCGCCAGCAGCCAAGTGCCGGAGAGCTCCTATAATTCACCCCTCCACTTT	CASSQVPESSYNSPLHF
-	-	TRBV28	TRBJ1-4	TGTGCCAGCAGTTTAGGGGGGTTTGATGAAAAACTGTTTTTT	CASSLGGFDEKLFF
TRBD1	-	TRBV19	TRBJ1-1	TGTGCCAGTAGTATAGGACAGGGGGCGTACACTGAAGCTTTCTTT	CASSIGQGAYTEAFF
TRBD1	-	TRBV7-3	TRBJ2-3	TGTGCCAGCAGCTACGACAGGGATACAGATACGCAGTATTTT	CASSYDRDTDTQYF
TRBD1	-	TRBV3-1/TRBV3-2	TRBJ1-1	TGTGCCAGCAGCCAAGAGGACAGGGAACCCTTTAACACTGAAGCTTTCTTT	CASSQEDREPFNTEAFF
TRBD1	-	TRBV4-2	TRBJ2-7	TGTGCCAGCAGCCAAGATAGTGGGACAGGGGTCTCCTACGAGCAGTACTTC	CASSQDSGTGVSYEQYF
TRBD1	-	TRBV27	TRBJ1-3	TGTGCCAGCAGTCCGGGACAGTTATTGGACACCATATATTTT	CASSPGQLLDTIYF
-	-	TRBV19	TRBJ2-1	TGTGCCAGTACCCAGGGGGGAGGTGAGCAGTTCTTC	CASTQGGGEQFF
-	-	TRBV9	TRBJ1-4	TGTGCCTCGGGGTTCGGTGAAAAACTGTTTTTT	CASGFGEKLFF
TRBD1	-	TRBV3-1/TRBV3-2	TRBJ1-1	TGTGCCAGCAGCCATGAGACAGGGCACACTGAAGCTTTCTTT	CASSHETGHTEAFF
-	-	TRBV28	TRBJ1-6	TGTGCCAGCTGGGCAGGGCTTGGTTCACCCCTCCACTTT	CASWAGLGSPLHF
-	-	TRBV6-2/TRBV6-3	TRBJ2-1	TGTGCCAGCAGTTACCACACTAAAAGAAACAATGAGCAGTTCTTC	CASSYHTKRNNEQFF
TRBD1	-	TRBV5-1	TRBJ2-7	TGCGCCAGCAGCTTGGTTGGGACAGGGGTGGACGAGCAGTACTTC	CASSLVGTGVDEQYF
TRBD2	-	TRBV19	TRBJ2-3	TGTGCCAGTACCCTTACTAGCGGTCGCACAGATACGCAGTATTTT	CASTLTSGRTDTQYF
-	-	TRBV9	TRBJ1-6	TGTGCCAGCAGCGGACGGGACTATAATTCACCCCTCCACTTT	CASSGRDYNSPLHF
TRBD2	once	TRBV18	TRBJ2-5	TGTGCCAGCTCACCAGCGAATGGGAGGGGCGAGACCCAGTACTTC	CASSPANGRGETQYF
TRBD1	once	TRBV9	TRBJ2-3	TGTGCCAGCAGCAGGGACAGATCAGATACGCAGTATTTT	CASSRDRSDTQYF
-	-	TRBV24-1	TRBJ2-7	TGTGCCCTCGGGGGACGCGGACCCTACGAGCAGTACTTC	CALGGRGPYEQYF
TRBD2	few	TRBV12-5	TRBJ2-7	TGTGCTAGTGGTTTGGGGGCTAGCGGGGCCTACGAGCAGTACTTC	CASGLGASGAYEQYF
-	-	TRBV4-2	TRBJ1-2	TGTGCCAGCAGCCGATTACCCGGCCCGAGGGATGGCTACACCTTC	CASSRLPGPRDGYTF
-	-	TRBV24-1	TRBJ1-5	TGTGCCACCAGTGAGCTCAGGGTCCTTCGCCAGCCCCAGCATTTT	CATSELRVLRQPQHF
-	-	TRBV5-1	TRBJ1-1	TGCGCCAGCAGCTCGGACTCCCCTGAAGCTTTCTTT	CASSSDSPEAFF
TRBD1	-	TRBV9	TRBJ2-7	TGTGCCAGCAGCCCAGAGGGACAGCGCCCGGGGGAGCAGTACTTC	CASSPEGQRPGEQYF
TRBD1	-	TRBV6-5	TRBJ2-2	TGTGCCAGCAGGCTACAGGGGGATTCAAAGGAGCTGTTTTTT	CASRLQGDSKELFF
-	-	TRBV29-1	TRBJ2-5	TGCAGCGTTGACCGCGCGGGGGCCCAAGAGACCCAGTACTTC	CSVDRAGAQETQYF
TRBD1	-	TRBV2	TRBJ2-1	TGTGCCAGCTACAGGGGGGCCTACAATGAGCAGTTCTTC	CASYRGAYNEQFF
TRBD1	once	TRBV6-4	TRBJ1-5	TGTGCCGGGACAGAATCCTTTTTTAATCAGCCCCAGCATTTT	CAGTESFFNQPQHF
-	-	TRBV28	TRBJ1-2	TGTGCCAGCAGTTTAGGCCTCATTCGCTATGGCTACACCTTC	CASSLGLIRYGYTF
TRBD1	-	TRBV28	TRBJ1-2	TGTGCCAGCAGCCTGACCGGGACAGGGGGCAACTATGGCTACACCTTC	CASSLTGTGGNYGYTF
TRBD2	-	TRBV11-3	TRBJ2-3	TGTGCCAGCAGCTTGTCGACTAGCGGACGGGGTACGCAGTATTTT	CASSLSTSGRGTQYF
TRBD1	-	TRBV28	TRBJ2-1	TGTGCCAGCGGGGGACAGATAGTACAAGGGCAGTTCTTC	CASGGQIVQGQFF
TRBD2	-	TRBV30	TRBJ2-5	TGTGCCTGGAGTAGCGGGACTAGCGGCCAAGAGACCCAGTACTTC	CAWSSGTSGQETQYF
TRBD2	-	TRBV7-9	TRBJ2-4	TGTGCCAGCAGCTTAGGGGGAGGGAGAAACATTCAGTACTTC	CASSLGGGRNIQYF
TRBD2	-	TRBV9	TRBJ2-3	TGTGCCAGCAGCCCAGGGTCTAGCGGGGGCACAGATACGCAGTATTTT	CASSPGSSGGTDTQYF
-	-	TRBV21-1	TRBJ1-5	TGTGCCAGCAGCAAAGGTTGGGCACAACGCAATCAGCCCCAGCATTTT	CASSKGWAQRNQPQHF
-	-	TRBV4-1	TRBJ1-6	TGCGCCAGCAGCCGCGAGGCCTATAATTCACCCCTCCACTTT	CASSREAYNSPLHF
-	-	TRBV12-5	TRBJ2-5	TGTGCTAGTGGTTTGGTACCCCCAGGTACCCAGTACTTC	CASGLVPPGTQYF